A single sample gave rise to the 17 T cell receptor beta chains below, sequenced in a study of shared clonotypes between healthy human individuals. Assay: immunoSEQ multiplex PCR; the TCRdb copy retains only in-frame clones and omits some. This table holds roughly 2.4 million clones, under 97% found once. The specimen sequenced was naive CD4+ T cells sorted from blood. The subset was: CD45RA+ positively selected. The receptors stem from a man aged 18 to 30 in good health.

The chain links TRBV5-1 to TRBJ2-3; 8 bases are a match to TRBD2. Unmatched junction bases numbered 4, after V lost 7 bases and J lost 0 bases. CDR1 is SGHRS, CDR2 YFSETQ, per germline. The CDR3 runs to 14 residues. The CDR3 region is CASQLAVSTDTQYF. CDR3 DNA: TGCGCCAGCCAACTAGCGGTGAGCACAGATACGCAGTATTTT.

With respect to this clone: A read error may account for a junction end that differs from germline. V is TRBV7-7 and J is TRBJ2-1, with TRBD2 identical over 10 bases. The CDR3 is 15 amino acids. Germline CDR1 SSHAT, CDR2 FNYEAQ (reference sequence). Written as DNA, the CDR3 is TGTGCTAGCAGCCTAACTAGCGGGGTCTACAATGAGCAGTTCTTC. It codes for CASSLTSGVYNEQFF.

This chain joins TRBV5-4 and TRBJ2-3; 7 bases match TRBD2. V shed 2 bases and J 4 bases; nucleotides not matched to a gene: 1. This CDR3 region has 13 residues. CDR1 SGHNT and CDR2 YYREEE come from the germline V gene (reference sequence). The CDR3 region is CASSLAGPDTQYF. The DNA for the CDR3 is TGTGCCAGCAGCTTAGCGGGACCAGATACGCAGTATTTT. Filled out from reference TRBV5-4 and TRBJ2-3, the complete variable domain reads ETGVTQSPTHLIKTRGQQVTLRCSSQSGHNTVSWYQQALGQGPQFIFQYYREEENGRGNFPPRFSGLQFPNYSSELNVNALELDDSALYLCASSLAGPDTQYFGPGTRLTVL.

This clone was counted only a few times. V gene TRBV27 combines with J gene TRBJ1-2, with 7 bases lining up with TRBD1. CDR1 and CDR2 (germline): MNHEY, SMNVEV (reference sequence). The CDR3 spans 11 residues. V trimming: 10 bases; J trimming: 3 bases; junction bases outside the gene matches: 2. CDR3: CATGTDYGYTF. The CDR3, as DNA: TGTGCCACAGGGACAGACTATGGCTACACCTTC.

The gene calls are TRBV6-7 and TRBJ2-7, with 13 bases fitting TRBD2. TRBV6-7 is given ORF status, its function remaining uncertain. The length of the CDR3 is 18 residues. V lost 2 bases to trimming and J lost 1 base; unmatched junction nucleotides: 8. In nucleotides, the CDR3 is TGTGCCAGCAGTTACCTCCGGACTAGCGGGAGCCATTCCTACGAGCAGTACTTC. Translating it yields CASSYLRTSGSHSYEQYF.

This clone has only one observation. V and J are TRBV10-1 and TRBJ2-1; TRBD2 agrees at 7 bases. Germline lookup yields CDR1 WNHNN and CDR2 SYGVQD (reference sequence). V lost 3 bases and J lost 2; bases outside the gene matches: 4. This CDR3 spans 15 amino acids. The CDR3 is CASSDGGSPYNEQFF. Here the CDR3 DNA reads TGCGCCAGCAGTGACGGCGGGAGCCCCTACAATGAGCAGTTCTTC.

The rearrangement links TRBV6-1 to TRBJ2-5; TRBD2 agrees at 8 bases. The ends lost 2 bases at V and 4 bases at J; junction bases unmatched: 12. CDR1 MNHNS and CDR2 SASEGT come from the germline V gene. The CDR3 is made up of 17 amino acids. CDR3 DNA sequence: TGTGCCAGCAGTGAAAATCCCCTAGGGGCGGGAGGAGAGACCCAGTACTTC. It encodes CASSENPLGAGGETQYF.

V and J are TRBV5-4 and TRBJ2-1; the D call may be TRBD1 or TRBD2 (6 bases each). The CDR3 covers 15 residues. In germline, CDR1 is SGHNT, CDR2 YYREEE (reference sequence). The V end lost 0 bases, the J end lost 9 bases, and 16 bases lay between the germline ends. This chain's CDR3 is CASSLVGGAGSEQFF. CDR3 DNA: TGTGCCAGCAGCTTGGTTGGGGGCGCCGGGAGTGAGCAGTTCTTC.

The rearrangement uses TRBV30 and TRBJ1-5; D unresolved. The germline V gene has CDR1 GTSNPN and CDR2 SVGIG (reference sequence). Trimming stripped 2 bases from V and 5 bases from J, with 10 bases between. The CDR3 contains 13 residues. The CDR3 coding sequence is TGTGCCTGGAGTCCGGCAGGAGATCAGCCCCAGCATTTT. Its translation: CAWSPAGDQPQHF.

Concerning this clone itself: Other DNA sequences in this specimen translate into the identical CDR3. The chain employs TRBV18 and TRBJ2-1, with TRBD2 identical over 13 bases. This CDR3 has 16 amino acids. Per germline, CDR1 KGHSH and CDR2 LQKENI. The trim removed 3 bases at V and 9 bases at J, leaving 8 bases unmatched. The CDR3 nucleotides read TGTGCCAGCTCACCCCCGGGACTAGCGGGAAGAGGTGAGCAGTTCTTC. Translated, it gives CASSPPGLAGRGEQFF.

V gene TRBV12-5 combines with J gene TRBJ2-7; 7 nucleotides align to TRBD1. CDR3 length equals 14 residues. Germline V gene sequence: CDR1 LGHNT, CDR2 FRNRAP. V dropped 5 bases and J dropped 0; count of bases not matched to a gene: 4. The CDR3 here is CASGPQGVSYEQYF. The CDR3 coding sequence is TGTGCTAGTGGTCCCCAGGGGGTCTCCTACGAGCAGTACTTC.

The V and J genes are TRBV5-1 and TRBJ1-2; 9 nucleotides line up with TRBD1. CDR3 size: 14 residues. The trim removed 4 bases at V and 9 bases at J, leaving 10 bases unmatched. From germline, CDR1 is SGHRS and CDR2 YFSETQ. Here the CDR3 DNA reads TGCGCCAGCAGCCCCGGACAGGGGATACGCAGCTACACCTTC. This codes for CASSPGQGIRSYTF.

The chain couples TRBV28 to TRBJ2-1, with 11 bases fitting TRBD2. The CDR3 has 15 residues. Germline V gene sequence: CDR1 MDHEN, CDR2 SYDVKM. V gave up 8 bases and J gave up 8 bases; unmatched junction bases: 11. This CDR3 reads CASGLPGLAVDEQFF. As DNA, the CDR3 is TGTGCCAGCGGCCTACCGGGACTAGCGGTCGATGAGCAGTTCTTC.

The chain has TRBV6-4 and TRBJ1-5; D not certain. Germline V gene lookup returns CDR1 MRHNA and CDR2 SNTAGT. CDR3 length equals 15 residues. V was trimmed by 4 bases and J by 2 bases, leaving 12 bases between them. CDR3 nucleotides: TGTGCCAGCAGTGGAGAGGGAGGTGGCAATCAGCCCCAGCATTTT. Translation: CASSGEGGGNQPQHF.

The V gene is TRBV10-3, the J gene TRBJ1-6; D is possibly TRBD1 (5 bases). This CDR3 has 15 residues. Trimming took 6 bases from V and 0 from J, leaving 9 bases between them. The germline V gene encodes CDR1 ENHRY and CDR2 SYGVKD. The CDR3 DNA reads TGTGCCATCAGGTCAGGGATCTCCTATAATTCACCCCTCCACTTT. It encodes CAIRSGISYNSPLHF.

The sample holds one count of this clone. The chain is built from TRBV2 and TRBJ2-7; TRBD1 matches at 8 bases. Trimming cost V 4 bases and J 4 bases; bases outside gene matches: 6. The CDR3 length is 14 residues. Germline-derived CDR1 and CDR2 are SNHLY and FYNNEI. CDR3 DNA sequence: TGTGCCAGCAGTGGACAGGGGTCGACTTACGAGCAGTACTTC. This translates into CASSGQGSTYEQYF.

CDR3 in DNA: TGCGCCAGCGGGTGGGGCGCGGGGGGGCCCAATGAGCAGTTCTTC. It yields the protein CASGWGAGGPNEQFF. The chain links TRBV10-2 to TRBJ2-1, with TRBD2 matching 9 bases. The CDR3 has 15 amino acids. V was clipped by 8 bases and J by 6 bases; unmatched bases: 11. Germline V CDR1 and CDR2: WSHSY, SAAADI.